These 10 T cell receptor beta chains came from one sample sequenced in a study of blood T cell repertoires in COVID-19. TCRdb's copy holds only in-frame clones and misses some; the assay was immunoSEQ multiplex PCR. This table has approximately 150,000 clones, about 82% appearing once. Input material: peripheral blood. The receptors originated from a woman of 80 years or more with COVID-19, enrolled during active disease.

This clone was recorded only once. Other DNA variants within this sample encode the same CDR3. V is TRBV9 and J is TRBJ2-7, with TRBD2 matching 8 bases. From germline, CDR1 is SGDLS and CDR2 YYNGEE. The length of the CDR3 is 14 residues. Trimming removed 2 bases from V and 0 bases from J; junction bases left unmatched: 1. The CDR3 region has the DNA TGTGCCAGCAGCGTGACTAGCGCCTCCTACGAGCAGTACTTC. Residues: CASSVTSASYEQYF.

The J gene is TRBJ2-3, the V gene TRBV7-9; 8 bases are a match to TRBD2. The CDR3 runs to 19 residues. The J segment lost 2 bases and the V segment lost 1 base, leaving 14 bases of the junction unmatched. CDR1 is SEHNR and CDR2 is FQNEAQ in the germline V gene (reference sequence). CDR3 sequence (DNA): TGTGCCAGCAGCTTAGGGGTCGCCGGCGGGGGGCGGGCCACAGATACGCAGTATTTT. Translating gives CASSLGVAGGGRATDTQYF.

The chain carries TRBV6-5 and TRBJ2-7, with 8 bases aligning to TRBD2. V shed 8 bases and J 2 bases; nucleotides not matched to a gene: 8. The CDR3 runs 14 residues. Germline V CDR1 and CDR2: MNHEY, SVGAGI. Here the CDR3 DNA reads TGTGCCAGCGAGATTACTAGCGGAACCTACGAGCAGTACTTC. It is translated as CASEITSGTYEQYF.

With respect to this clone: At one of its ends the junction is not consistent with the germline gene, which may arise from a read error. The chain has TRBV28 and TRBJ1-3; 8 bases agree with TRBD1. Germline V gene sequence: CDR1 MDHEN, CDR2 SYDVKM. CDR3 length: 12 residues. CDR3 nucleotides: TGTGCCGGCAGGGGGCCTGGAAACACCATATATTTT. Protein product: CAGRGPGNTIYF.

The chain couples TRBV28 to TRBJ2-7, with 8 bases aligning to TRBD2. Losses at the gene ends were 4 bases for V and 6 bases for J; bases not matched to a gene: 5. CDR1 and CDR2 (germline): MDHEN, SYDVKM. CDR3 length equals 13 residues. The CDR3 reads CASSSGGPREQYF. The CDR3 bases are TGTGCCAGCAGTTCGGGGGGGCCCCGCGAGCAGTACTTC.

The chain has TRBV3-1 (or the pseudogene TRBV3-2) and TRBJ2-6, with 9 bases identical to TRBD1. Looked up from germline, CDR1 is LGHDT and CDR2 is YNNKEL (reference sequence). The CDR3 runs 17 residues. Trimming at V came to 2 bases and at J to 4 bases, leaving 6 bases not matched to a gene. DNA for the CDR3: TGTGCCAGCAGCCAACGACAGGGGGAGGCGGGGGCCAACGTCCTGACTTTC. As protein: CASSQRQGEAGANVLTF.

The chain is built from TRBV21-1 and TRBJ2-1; the D call of TRBD2 is as the table states it, not checked on the DNA. TRBV21-1 is listed as a pseudogene. The CDR3 runs to 17 residues. As DNA, the CDR3 is TGTGCCAGCAGCAAAGATCCGACTAGCAGCCTCTACAATGAGCAGTTCTTC. Protein product: CASSKDPTSSLYNEQFF.

The chain combines TRBV27 with TRBJ1-4, with TRBD1 matching over 10 bases. Germline V gives CDR1 MNHEY, CDR2 SMNVEV (reference sequence). CDR3 length: 16 amino acids. Losses at the gene ends were 5 bases for V and 8 bases for J; bases not matched to a gene: 11. The CDR3 nucleotides are TGTGCCAGCAGTGCTTTGGCCGGGACAGGGGAGGAAAAACTGTTTTTT. The encoded protein is CASSALAGTGEEKLFF.

This chain uses TRBV3-1 (or the pseudogene TRBV3-2) with TRBJ1-1; D not certain. Germline V lookup: CDR1 LGHDT, CDR2 YNNKEL (reference sequence). V lost 4 bases and J lost 5, with 8 bases in between. The CDR3 is made up of 12 amino acids. The CDR3 sequence: CASSLRVTEAFF. The CDR3 nucleotides are TGTGCCAGCAGCCTGAGGGTGACTGAAGCTTTCTTT.

The V and J genes are TRBV2 and TRBJ1-2; D call uncertain. Per the germline V gene, CDR1 is SNHLY and CDR2 is FYNNEI. The CDR3 loop spans 14 amino acids. The V end lost 5 bases, the J end lost 4 bases, and 14 bases lay between the germline ends. The CDR3 nucleotides read TGTGCCAGCAGTCCCGGTGCTTCTGTCTATGGCTACACCTTC. Translated, it gives CASSPGASVYGYTF.